Listed below are T cell receptor beta chains from one sample, sequenced in a study of CXCR3-negative and CXCR3-positive naive CD8 T cells. Using the 5' RACE reads, TCRdb records one entry per CDR3 protein without DNA. In all, the sample yields about 130,000 distinct CDR3 sequences. Source material: naive CXCR3- CD8+ T cells from blood. These receptors originate from a human donor in good health. Some clones in this sample may be carry-over from other donors' samples. The CDR3 runs from the conserved cysteine through the conserved F or W.

v_call	j_call	cdr3_aa
TRBV28	TRBJ1-5	CASSLAGYSNQPQHF
TRBV29-1	TRBJ2-1	CSVEGASGGASYNEQFF
TRBV28	TRBJ2-3	CASTNPGQGPTDTQYF
TRBV7-6	TRBJ2-7	CASSLLGYEQYF
TRBV29-1	TRBJ2-7	CSVDAGTESYEQYF
TRBV14	TRBJ2-3	CASSQGSIPDTQYF
TRBV5-5	TRBJ2-1	CASSLDDSGVHEQFF
TRBV14	TRBJ1-2	CASSQDLVVMGYGYTF
TRBV6-2/TRBV6-3	TRBJ2-1	CASSYTGQSSYNEQFF
TRBV10-3	TRBJ2-7	CAISESGTAYEQYF
TRBV9	TRBJ2-1	CASSNTWDGYNEQFF
TRBV20-1	TRBJ2-5	CSAPGTSGSGLQETQYF
TRBV27	TRBJ1-1	CASSPGFSLNTEAFF
TRBV6-5	TRBJ2-1	CASSYLAGGENEQFF
TRBV29-1	TRBJ1-2	CSVGKGATAGYTF
TRBV7-6	TRBJ2-3	CASSLGIRSYTDTQYF
TRBV7-3	TRBJ2-3	CASSLAGGATDTQYF
TRBV6-1	TRBJ1-1	CASSEVEGTEAFF
TRBV13	TRBJ2-3	CASSFGPNTDTQYF
TRBV27	TRBJ1-2	CASSFGDSYGYTF
TRBV3-1	TRBJ2-1	CASSQDLVGFEQFF
TRBV29-1	TRBJ2-7	CSVAGGITYEQYF
TRBV29-1	TRBJ2-7	CSALGTGVYEQYF
TRBV6-5	TRBJ2-7	CASILTGAFEQYF
TRBV19	TRBJ2-1	CASKAGYNEQFF
TRBV6-5	TRBJ2-1	CASSLTSDNEQFF
TRBV28	TRBJ2-1	CASSAKREVMLFF
TRBV25-1	TRBJ2-7	CASSELEREMDEQYF